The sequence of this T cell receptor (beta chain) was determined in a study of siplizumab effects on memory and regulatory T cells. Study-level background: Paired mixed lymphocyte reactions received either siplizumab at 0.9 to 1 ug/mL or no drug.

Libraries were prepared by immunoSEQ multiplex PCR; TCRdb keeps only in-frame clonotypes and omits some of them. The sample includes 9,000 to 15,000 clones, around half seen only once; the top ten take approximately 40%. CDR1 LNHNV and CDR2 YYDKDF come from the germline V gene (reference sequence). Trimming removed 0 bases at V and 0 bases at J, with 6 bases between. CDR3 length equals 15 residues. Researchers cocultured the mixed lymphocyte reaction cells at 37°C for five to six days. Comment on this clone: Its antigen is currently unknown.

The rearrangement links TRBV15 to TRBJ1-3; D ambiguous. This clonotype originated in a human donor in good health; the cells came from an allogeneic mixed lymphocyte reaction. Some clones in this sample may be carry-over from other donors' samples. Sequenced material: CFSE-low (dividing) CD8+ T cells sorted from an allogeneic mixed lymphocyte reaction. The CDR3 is CATSRDRNSGNTIYF. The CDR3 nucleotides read TGTGCCACCAGCAGAGACAGGAACTCTGGAAACACCATATATTTT.